The 32 T cell receptor beta chains presented below share a single source sample, sequenced in a study of cytomegalovirus exposure and HLA in healthy donors. Method: immunoSEQ multiplex PCR; TCRdb's copy keeps in-frame clones and lacks some. The sample gives roughly 140,000 clones, about 89% of which show up once; over 3% is in the top ten. The specimen sequenced was PBMCs. These receptors were taken from a woman aged 18 to 35 in good health and CMV-seropositive.

This chain links TRBV2 with TRBJ2-7; 11 nucleotides line up with TRBD2. V was clipped by 5 bases and J by 2 bases; unmatched bases: 2. Per germline, CDR1 SNHLY and CDR2 FYNNEI. The CDR3 is made up of 14 amino acids. The CDR3 loop is CASSLAGGTYEQYF. In DNA, the CDR3 is TGTGCCAGCAGTCTAGCGGGAGGAACCTACGAGCAGTACTTC.

CDR3 sequence: CASREATNEKLFF. The DNA for the CDR3 is TGTGCCAGCCGGGAAGCAACTAATGAAAAACTGTTTTTT. The rearrangement uses TRBV13 and TRBJ1-4; no clear D gene. CDR3 length: 13 amino acids. V lost 8 bases and J lost 0, with 7 bases in between. Germline assignment: CDR1 PRHDT and CDR2 FYEKMQ (reference sequence).

V is TRBV7-9 and J is TRBJ1-2, with D perhaps matching TRBD1 (6 bases). Germline V lookup: CDR1 SEHNR, CDR2 FQNEAQ (reference sequence). The V end lost 6 bases, the J end lost 4 bases, and 12 bases lay between the germline ends. This CDR3 region has 13 residues. The DNA of the CDR3 is TGTGCCAGCAGTCGACAGGAAGCCTATGGCTACACCTTC. It yields the protein CASSRQEAYGYTF. The variable domain in full, with the rest retrieved from reference TRBV7-9 and TRBJ1-2, is DTGVSQNPRHKITKRGQNVTFRCDPISEHNRLYWYRQTLGQGPEFLTYFQNEAQLEKSRLLSDRFSAERPKGSFSTLEIQRTEQGDSAMYLCASSRQEAYGYTFGSGTRLTVV.

In this sample, this clone turned up once. V gene TRBV10-3 combines with J gene TRBJ2-7; TRBD1 agrees at 10 bases. The CDR3 sequence is 14 residues long. Germline CDR1 and CDR2: ENHRY and SYGVKD. Trimming removed 6 bases from V and 4 bases from J; junction bases left unmatched: 6. DNA of the CDR3: TGTGCCATCAGATTGACAGGGGGCGATTACGAGCAGTACTTC. It is translated as CAIRLTGGDYEQYF.

This sequence joins TRBV19 and TRBJ2-7; D not resolved. V was shortened by 5 bases and J by 0 bases, with 8 bases between the two germline ends. This CDR3 has 13 residues. From germline, CDR1 is LNHDA and CDR2 SQIVND (reference sequence). Here the CDR3 DNA reads TGTGCCAGTAGTTCTTCCGTCTCCTACGAGCAGTACTTC. It specifies CASSSSVSYEQYF. Using reference TRBV19 and TRBJ2-7 for the parts outside the CDR3, the full variable domain is DGGITQSPKYLFRKEGQNVTLSCEQNLNHDAMYWYRQDPGQGLRLIYYSQIVNDFQKGDIAEGYSVSREKKESFPLTVTSAQKNPTAFYLCASSSSVSYEQYFGPGTRLTVT.

The chain recombines TRBV29-1 with TRBJ1-2; D is perhaps TRBD1 (5 bases). Germline V CDR1 and CDR2: SQVTM, ANQGSEA. The CDR3 is 12 residues long. The ends were cut back, 3 bases at V and 4 bases at J, with 9 bases in the middle. CDR3 protein: CSVDEGAYGYTF. The CDR3 DNA sequence: TGCAGCGTTGACGAAGGGGCCTATGGCTACACCTTC.

The chain joins TRBV5-6 to TRBJ2-1, with D maybe TRBD2 (6 bases). Deletions cut 4 bases from V and 11 bases from J, with 19 bases between. This CDR3 comprises 14 residues. Per the germline V gene, CDR1 is SGHDT and CDR2 is YYEEEE. The CDR3 spells CASSQLGDSGKQFF. The CDR3 bases are TGTGCCAGCAGCCAATTAGGGGATAGCGGAAAGCAGTTCTTC.

This chain uses TRBV27 with TRBJ2-3; D call uncertain. V dropped 0 bases and J dropped 3 bases, with 7 bases sitting between them. This CDR3 region has 14 residues. CDR1 is MNHEY, CDR2 SMNVEV, per germline (reference sequence). The CDR3 loop is CASSLSVETDTQYF. CDR3 DNA: TGTGCCAGCAGTTTATCGGTAGAGACAGATACGCAGTATTTT.

This clone was detected only once. V usage is TRBV2 and J usage is TRBJ1-3; 8 bases align to TRBD1. Losses at the gene ends were 0 bases for V and 0 bases for J; bases not matched to a gene: 7. Germline CDR1 reads SNHLY; CDR2 reads FYNNEI. This CDR3 is built from 18 residues. In DNA, the CDR3 is TGTGCCAGCAGTGAAGCCGAGGGACAGGATCTCTCTGGAAACACCATATATTTT. Translated: CASSEAEGQDLSGNTIYF.

The rearrangement joins TRBV2 to TRBJ1-1; 8 nucleotides match TRBD1. CDR3 length equals 14 residues. The ends lost 9 bases at V and 0 bases at J; junction bases unmatched: 6. Per germline, CDR1 SNHLY and CDR2 FYNNEI. CDR3 in amino acids: CARGQDYMNTEAFF. CDR3 nucleotide sequence: TGTGCCAGGGGACAGGACTACATGAACACTGAAGCTTTCTTT.

The V and J genes are TRBV28 and TRBJ1-3; D call uncertain. CDR1 and CDR2 (germline): MDHEN, SYDVKM. This CDR3 comprises 13 residues. Trimming took off 2 bases at V and 2 bases at J, with 4 bases between the two ends. The CDR3 coding sequence is TGTGCCAGCAGTTTACGGGCTGGAAACACCATATATTTT. Translation gives CASSLRAGNTIYF.

This chain joins TRBV2 and TRBJ1-5; tentative D call: TRBD1 (5 bases). V was shortened by 4 bases and J by 5 bases, with 12 bases between the two germline ends. The CDR3 sequence is 14 residues long. Germline V CDR1 and CDR2: SNHLY, FYNNEI. The CDR3 DNA follows: TGTGCCAGCAGTGGGGCAGGGTGGGATCAGCCCCAGCATTTT. Translation gives CASSGAGWDQPQHF.

The CDR3 DNA follows: TGCGCCAGCAGTGAGTCGCCGAGACTAGTCGACGAGCAGTACTTC. Translated: CASSESPRLVDEQYF. The chain combines TRBV10-2 with TRBJ2-7; maybe TRBD2 (6 bases). The CDR3 extends over 15 amino acids. V was shortened by 0 bases and J by 5 bases, with 14 bases between the two germline ends. Germline values: CDR1 WSHSY, CDR2 SAAADI.

The rearrangement uses TRBV19 and TRBJ2-2; D ambiguous. Germline V gene sequence: CDR1 LNHDA, CDR2 SQIVND (reference sequence). V was cut by 3 bases and J by 6 bases, with 8 bases left in between. The CDR3 runs 13 residues. As DNA, the CDR3 is TGTGCCAGTAGTATTGACTTTTCCGGGGAGCTGTTTTTT. Its translation is CASSIDFSGELFF.

The J gene is TRBJ2-2, the V gene TRBV9, with D possibly being TRBD1 (5 bases). The V end lost 2 bases, the J end lost 6 bases, and 11 bases lay between the germline ends. CDR1 and CDR2 (germline): SGDLS, YYNGEE. The CDR3 extends over 14 amino acids. CDR3 amino acids: CASSVSRVPGELFF. In DNA form, the CDR3 reads TGTGCCAGCAGCGTCAGCAGGGTCCCCGGGGAGCTGTTTTTT. The variable domain in full, completed from reference TRBV9 and TRBJ2-2, reads DSGVTQTPKHLITATGQRVTLRCSPRSGDLSVYWYQQSLDQGLQFLIQYYNGEERAKGNILERFSAQQFPDLHSELNLSSLELGDSALYFCASSVSRVPGELFFGEGSRLTVL.

V and J are TRBV18 and TRBJ1-3; tentatively, D is TRBD1 (6 bases). This CDR3 region has 16 residues. The ends were cut back, 3 bases at V and 5 bases at J, with 17 bases in the middle. Germline CDR1 reads KGHSH; CDR2 reads LQKENI. The CDR3 region is CASSPQTGGLRNTIYF. The CDR3 DNA reads TGTGCCAGCTCACCCCAGACAGGTGGACTTAGAAACACCATATATTTT. The variable domain in full, with the rest retrieved from reference TRBV18 and TRBJ1-3, is NAGVMQNPRHLVRRRGQEARLRCSPMKGHSHVYWYRQLPEEGLKFMVYLQKENIIDESGMPKERFSAEFPKEGPSILRIQQVVRGDSAAYFCASSPQTGGLRNTIYFGEGSWLTVV.

The genes are TRBV30 and TRBJ2-1, with 11 bases lining up with TRBD2. V lost 5 bases to trimming and J lost 8 bases; unmatched junction nucleotides: 5. Germline assignment: CDR1 GTSNPN and CDR2 SVGIG (reference sequence). The length of the CDR3 is 13 residues. DNA of the CDR3: TGTGCCTGGGAAGGGACTAGCGGCGATGAGCAGTTCTTC. It translates to CAWEGTSGDEQFF.

The chain couples TRBV9 to TRBJ1-4; 8 bases fit TRBD1. CDR1 SGDLS and CDR2 YYNGEE come from the germline V gene. This CDR3 spans 15 amino acids. Unmatched junction bases numbered 5, after V lost 0 bases and J lost 7 bases. This CDR3 reads CASSVGAGGGEKLFF. The CDR3 nucleotides are TGTGCCAGCAGCGTAGGTGCAGGGGGCGGTGAAAAACTGTTTTTT.

This chain uses TRBV5-1 with TRBJ1-3; 8 positions match TRBD1. With V trimmed by 5 bases and J by 3 bases, 13 bases remained unmatched. In germline, CDR1 is SGHRS, CDR2 YFSETQ. CDR3 length: 17 amino acids. The CDR3 spells CASSAGTGRGVGNTIYF. CDR3 nucleotide sequence: TGCGCCAGCAGTGCCGGGACAGGTCGAGGGGTTGGAAACACCATATATTTT.

The chain joins TRBV7-2 to TRBJ2-1; TRBD2 matches at 8 bases. Germline trimming cut 5 bases from V and 0 bases from J; bases unmatched to any gene: 3. Germline-derived CDR1 and CDR2 are SGHTA and FQGNSA. This CDR3 comprises 15 residues. CDR3 nucleotide sequence: TGTGCCAGCAGCCCAGCGGGAGACTCCTACAATGAGCAGTTCTTC. This translates into CASSPAGDSYNEQFF. The full variable domain, in which reference TRBV7-2 and TRBJ2-1 provide the parts outside the CDR3, is GAGVSQSPSNKVTEKGKDVELRCDPISGHTALYWYRQSLGQGLEFLIYFQGNSAPDKSGLPSDRFSAERTGGSVSTLTIQRTQQEDSAVYLCASSPAGDSYNEQFFGPGTRLTVL.

The rearrangement links TRBV18 to TRBJ2-1, with 8 bases that match TRBD1. The CDR3 length is 16 residues. The V gene's germline CDR1 is KGHSH and CDR2 LQKENI. Losses at the gene ends were 3 bases for V and 0 bases for J; bases not matched to a gene: 4. The CDR3 nucleotides are TGTGCCAGCTCACCCATGCAGGGGGCCTCCTACAATGAGCAGTTCTTC. Translation: CASSPMQGASYNEQFF.

The rearrangement links TRBV30 to TRBJ1-1; tentative D call: TRBD1 (6 bases). V dropped 0 bases and J dropped 6 bases, with 8 bases sitting between them. The V gene's germline CDR1 is GTSNPN and CDR2 SVGIG (reference sequence). There are 12 residues in the CDR3. CDR3 residues: CAWSVRGSEAFF. The CDR3 DNA sequence: TGTGCCTGGAGTGTCAGGGGTTCTGAAGCTTTCTTT.

The chain combines TRBV29-1 with TRBJ1-4, with D unclear. The CDR3 runs 15 residues. V was trimmed by 1 base and J by 5 bases, leaving 14 bases between them. Germline values: CDR1 SQVTM, CDR2 ANQGSEA. The CDR3 DNA follows: TGCAGCGTTGAAGGGACCCGGGAAGACAATGAAAAACTGTTTTTT. Amino acids: CSVEGTREDNEKLFF.

The chain recombines TRBV2 with TRBJ2-1; 9 positions match TRBD2. The germline V gene has CDR1 SNHLY and CDR2 FYNNEI. The CDR3 is 12 residues long. The V gene end was trimmed by 7 bases and the J gene end by 7 bases; junction bases not matched to a gene: 2. CDR3 bases: TGTGCCAGCACGGGACTAGCAAATGAGCAGTTCTTC. Translating it yields CASTGLANEQFF.

The chain recombines TRBV28 with TRBJ2-1, with 12 nucleotides matching TRBD2. The CDR3 length is 15 residues. The ends lost 4 bases at V and 8 bases at J; junction bases unmatched: 6. Per germline, CDR1 MDHEN and CDR2 SYDVKM. CDR3 residues: CASSSRTSGIDEQFF. For the CDR3, the DNA is TGTGCCAGCAGTTCCAGGACTAGCGGGATCGATGAGCAGTTCTTC.

The chain combines TRBV5-1 with TRBJ2-3, with 7 bases that match TRBD1. V was pared by 4 bases and J by 1 base, with 12 bases of the junction left unmatched. In germline, CDR1 is SGHRS, CDR2 YFSETQ. The CDR3 is 17 residues long. For the CDR3, the DNA is TGCGCCAGCAGCCACCGAAGGGCCCAGGGGGGCACAGATACGCAGTATTTT. Translated: CASSHRRAQGGTDTQYF. The full variable domain, its missing parts supplied by reference TRBV5-1 and TRBJ2-3, is KAGVTQTPRYLIKTRGQQVTLSCSPISGHRSVSWYQQTPGQGLQFLFEYFSETQRNKGNFPGRFSGRQFSNSRSEMNVSTLELGDSALYLCASSHRRAQGGTDTQYFGPGTRLTVL.

This rearrangement joins TRBV18 to TRBJ2-2; tentative D call: TRBD2 (6 bases). Germline loops: CDR1 KGHSH, CDR2 LQKENI. The V and J ends lost 6 bases and 3 bases respectively, with 14 bases between them. The CDR3 extends over 15 amino acids. In DNA, the CDR3 is TGTGCCAGCTCCGGAGGGACTGCTGACACCGGGGAGCTGTTTTTT. This translates into CASSGGTADTGELFF.

This clone showed up just once. This CDR3 is CASSPGPPGTYNEQFF. The CDR3 coding sequence is TGTGCCAGCTCCCCCGGCCCCCCTGGGACTTACAATGAGCAGTTCTTC. This sequence joins TRBV18 and TRBJ2-1, with D possibly being TRBD2 (6 bases). The germline V gene has CDR1 KGHSH and CDR2 LQKENI. V was trimmed by 6 bases and J by 4 bases, leaving 19 bases between them. This CDR3 has 16 amino acids.

V usage is TRBV7-9 and J usage is TRBJ2-1, with 10 bases lining up with TRBD2. This CDR3 spans 15 amino acids. Germline CDR1 is SEHNR and CDR2 is FQNEAQ (reference sequence). V gave up 5 bases and J gave up 4 bases; unmatched junction bases: 5. CDR3 DNA: TGTGCCAGCAGCATACTAGCGGGGCCTTACAATGAGCAGTTCTTC. Amino acids: CASSILAGPYNEQFF. Variable domain in full (rest from reference TRBV7-9 and TRBJ2-1): DTGVSQNPRHKITKRGQNVTFRCDPISEHNRLYWYRQTLGQGPEFLTYFQNEAQLEKSRLLSDRFSAERPKGSFSTLEIQRTEQGDSAMYLCASSILAGPYNEQFFGPGTRLTVL.

This sequence joins TRBV5-4 and TRBJ2-1; TRBD1 is a possible D gene (6 bases). The V and J ends lost 7 bases and 2 bases respectively, with 13 bases between them. The V gene's germline CDR1 is SGHNT and CDR2 YYREEE (reference sequence). CDR3 size: 14 residues. This CDR3 is CASQPQGPYNEQFF. The CDR3 region has the DNA TGTGCCAGCCAACCCCAGGGGCCCTACAATGAGCAGTTCTTC. Together with reference TRBV5-4 and TRBJ2-1, the CDR3 gives the full variable domain: ETGVTQSPTHLIKTRGQQVTLRCSSQSGHNTVSWYQQALGQGPQFIFQYYREEENGRGNFPPRFSGLQFPNYSSELNVNALELDDSALYLCASQPQGPYNEQFFGPGTRLTVL.

The CDR3 here is CASSLERAGTQYF. The DNA for the CDR3 is TGCGCCAGCAGCTTGGAGCGGGCGGGGACCCAGTACTTC. V is TRBV5-1 and J is TRBJ2-5; TRBD2 might be the D (6 bases). The CDR3 runs 13 residues. From germline, CDR1 is SGHRS and CDR2 YFSETQ. V lost 0 bases, J lost 7 bases, and 10 bases lay in between.

This chain links TRBV10-2 with TRBJ2-7, with 7 bases fitting TRBD2. Germline V lookup: CDR1 WSHSY, CDR2 SAAADI. Trimming cost V 4 bases and J 3 bases; bases outside gene matches: 3. The length of the CDR3 is 13 residues. The CDR3 spells CASSGPGGYEQYF. DNA for the CDR3: TGCGCCAGCAGTGGGCCGGGGGGCTACGAGCAGTACTTC.